This is a list of T cell receptor beta chains from one sample in a study of T cell repertoires in aging, cancer and after chemotherapy. TCRdb independently ran MiXCR on the multiplex PCR reads; one entry per CDR3 protein. The table has around 6,100 distinct CDR3 sequences, less than 30% seen once. The sample was blood. The source of these receptors is a human donor with a blood cancer. The donor label of this sample is uncertain. Each CDR3 is given with its conserved first and last residue. The order of the fields is V gene, D gene, CDR3 protein. A D gene is named only where the DNA matches it firmly.

V: TRBV7-9; D: .; CDR3: CASSLWPRGAQGLSQPQHF
V: TRBV20-1; D: .; CDR3: CSASRGNQPQHF
V: TRBV5-4; D: .; CDR3: CASSLRLAYNEQLF
V: TRBV29-1; D: TRBD1; CDR3: CSVEDQGAGGYTF
V: TRBV19; D: .; CDR3: CASSGIGLSYEQYF
V: TRBV27; D: .; CDR3: CASTPDGRHGGNSPLHF
V: TRBV6-1; D: .; CDR3: CASSRVGLNTGELFF
V: TRBV15; D: .; CDR3: CATSTGYDTGELFF
V: TRBV20-1; D: .; CDR3: CSARDPGHFYEQYF
V: TRBV19; D: .; CDR3: CASKGRGDEQFF
V: TRBV19; D: TRBD2; CDR3: CASSIGQRGAEQFF
V: TRBV27; D: TRBD2; CDR3: CASSLLLAGGPSEQYF
V: TRBV10-3; D: TRBD1; CDR3: CAIRAAGGAEKLFF
V: TRBV12-3/TRBV12-4; D: .; CDR3: CASSLLAANTEAFF
V: TRBV19; D: .; CDR3: CASSPGRSGDSPLHF
V: TRBV7-9; D: .; CDR3: CASSFARDNEKLFF
V: TRBV19; D: TRBD1; CDR3: CASSMTGGAGELFF
V: TRBV6-5; D: .; CDR3: CASSDSGTLFNQPQHF
V: TRBV7-2; D: .; CDR3: CASSLVTGNNQPQHF
V: TRBV15; D: .; CDR3: CATSLERKSEQYF
V: TRBV27; D: TRBD2; CDR3: CASSRSSGMQETQYF
V: TRBV5-1; D: TRBD1; CDR3: CASSSDRGITNGELFF
V: TRBV19; D: TRBD1; CDR3: CASSNQLNRGRGEEKLFF
V: TRBV5-1; D: .; CDR3: CASSAIAWDSPLHF
V: TRBV18; D: TRBD1; CDR3: CASSTTTGAKYEQYF
V: TRBV19; D: .; CDR3: CASSSASEGRPPTSGYTF
V: TRBV6-5; D: .; CDR3: CASSTPIGRSYTGELFF
V: TRBV19; D: .; CDR3: CASSEVGPQHF
V: TRBV10-3; D: .; CDR3: CAIMGNSNTEAFF
V: TRBV29-1; D: .; CDR3: CSASTQLSYEQYF
V: TRBV6-5; D: .; CDR3: CASSYDPTLTDTQYF
V: TRBV30; D: TRBD1; CDR3: CAWGGTGDYEQYF
V: TRBV27; D: TRBD2; CDR3: CASSSLTVAGGTDTQYF
V: TRBV10-3; D: TRBD2; CDR3: CAIRASGVDEQFF
V: TRBV10-1; D: .; CDR3: CASSAGQFDSPLHF
V: TRBV6-2/TRBV6-3; D: .; CDR3: CASSVSIYNEQFF